This TCR beta chain originates from a study of T-cell memory formation after mild COVID-19. Study overall: TCR clusters showed largely donor specificity.

Libraries for TCRalpha and TCRbeta carried sample barcodes and unique molecular identifiers via 5'RACE. A single record per CDR3 protein comes from TCRdb applying MiXCR to the 5' RACE reads. The profile shows a few hundred thousand distinct CDR3 sequences, around 20% of them singletons. Study results and caveats: Some responding clones appeared in pre-infection memory, suggesting cross-reactive memory joined.

This CDR3 is built from 12 residues. Germline CDR1 SNHLY, CDR2 FYNNEI. A remark on this clonotype: Its antigen is not identified. A junction boundary mismatches the germline segment, possibly from a read error.

This TCR was sampled from an adult woman who had mild COVID-19 (a few samples of this study predate the infection). Cell type and time point are not known. The chain carries TRBV2 and TRBJ1-2, with D perhaps matching TRBD1 (6 bases). The material sequenced was PBMCs or a T cell subset sorted from them (not recorded which). The CDR3 here is CASIGGVYGYTF. The CDR3 coding sequence is TGTGCCAGCATAGGGGGGGTCTATGGCTACACATTC.